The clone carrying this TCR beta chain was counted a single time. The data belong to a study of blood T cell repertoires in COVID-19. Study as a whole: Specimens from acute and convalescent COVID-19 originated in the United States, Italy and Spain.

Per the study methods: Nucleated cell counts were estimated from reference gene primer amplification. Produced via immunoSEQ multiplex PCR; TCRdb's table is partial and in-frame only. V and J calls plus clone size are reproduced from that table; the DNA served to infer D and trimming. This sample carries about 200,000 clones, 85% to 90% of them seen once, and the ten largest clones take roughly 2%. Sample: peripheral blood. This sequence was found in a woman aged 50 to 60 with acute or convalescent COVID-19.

The CDR3 spells CASSLNDFATLTDTQYF. The CDR3 DNA sequence: TGCGCCAGCAGCTTGAATGACTTTGCAACTCTCACAGATACGCAGTATTTT. The chain links TRBV5-1 to TRBJ2-3; no definite D call. The germline CDR1 and CDR2 sequences are SGHRS and YFSETQ. V dropped 1 base and J dropped 2 bases, with 17 bases sitting between them. The CDR3 covers 17 residues.